This is a list of T cell receptor beta chains from one sample in a study of blood T cells in healthy people across ages. TCRdb reanalysed the 5' RACE reads using MiXCR and keeps one entry per CDR3 protein. The table records roughly 1,300,000 distinct CDR3 sequences, around 59% of them present only once. The sequencing sample was made of blood. All receptors derive from a man aged 18 to 30 in good health. Both conserved end residues are trimmed from each CDR3. The order of the fields is J gene, D gene, V gene, CDR3 protein. A D gene is named only where the DNA matches it firmly.

>TRBJ2-5|.|TRBV29-1
SVEDPGGGKETQY
>TRBJ2-3|TRBD2|TRBV12-3/TRBV12-4
ASSLPTSGVADTQY
>TRBJ2-1|.|TRBV9
ASSVAHQGRSYNEQF
>TRBJ2-3|.|TRBV12-3/TRBV12-4
ASRPIHGADTQY
>TRBJ2-3|.|TRBV2
ASRKTGAGTDTQY
>TRBJ2-3|TRBD2|TRBV20-1
SSHWAGRVDTQY
>TRBJ2-3|TRBD2|TRBV28
ASSQRGGSLDTQY
>TRBJ2-3|TRBD1|TRBV7-2
ASSPVDRVTDTQY
>TRBJ1-5|.|TRBV2
ASSDLDRRAGQPQH
>.|TRBD1|TRBV20-1
SARGAGQGNEQY
>TRBJ2-7|TRBD2|TRBV27
ASSGGLAIYEQY
>TRBJ2-3|TRBD2|TRBV20-1
SARGTSGTDTQY
>TRBJ1-2|.|TRBV4-3
ASSQDVLLDGYT
>TRBJ2-7|TRBD2|TRBV20-1
SARSGGPYEQY
>TRBJ2-7|TRBD1|TRBV4-1
ASSRRTGGDYEQY
>TRBJ2-1|.|TRBV10-3
AITDRSYNEQF
>TRBJ2-5|.|TRBV7-9
ASWEDNQETQY
>TRBJ1-4|.|TRBV29-1
SVEAGPTNEKLF
>TRBJ1-2|.|TRBV28
ASNPTEGIYGYT
>TRBJ2-7|.|TRBV20-1
SASGGRQQSYEQY
>TRBJ1-1|.|TRBV5-4
ASSLLGGTGTEAF
>TRBJ2-5|TRBD2|TRBV4-1
ASSQREGGETQY
>TRBJ1-2|.|TRBV3-1
ASSPPGPHYGYT
>TRBJ2-1|TRBD2|TRBV12-5
ASGLEGLAVYNEQF
>TRBJ1-1|.|TRBV28
ASRQENTEAF
>TRBJ2-4|.|TRBV12-3/TRBV12-4
ASSQGPWDIQY
>TRBJ2-6|.|TRBV15
ATSISGWSGANVLT
>TRBJ2-3|.|TRBV29-1
SVPGADTQF
>TRBJ2-6|.|TRBV4-3
ASRHGVSGANVPT
>TRBJ1-1|.|TRBV27
ASRLDPLTEAF
>TRBJ2-1|.|TRBV4-1
ASSQEGPGHTQF
>.|.|TRBV4-1
ASSPLESSYNEQY
>TRBJ1-5|TRBD1|TRBV6-2/TRBV6-3
ASGTGGQLNQPQH
>TRBJ2-7|.|TRBV7-9
ASSQLVTGRGSHEQY
>TRBJ2-3|.|TRBV12-3/TRBV12-4
AGSYNTDTQY
>TRBJ2-3|.|TRBV6-2/TRBV6-3
ASSYSMGWDTQY
>TRBJ1-5|TRBD1|TRBV6-5
ASSGGTGLNQPQH
>TRBJ1-2|.|TRBV7-9
ASSLALGANYGYT
>TRBJ1-2|TRBD1|TRBV9
ARSVDRGDGYT
>TRBJ2-5|TRBD1|TRBV7-9
ASSPGQGLYQETQY
>TRBJ2-1|.|TRBV4-3
ASSQESGSYNEQF
>TRBJ2-4|TRBD2|TRBV20-1
SAPPSGGDIQY
>TRBJ1-2|.|TRBV6-5
ASSYLAENGYT
>TRBJ1-5|.|TRBV2
ASRPYENQPQH
>TRBJ1-2|TRBD1|TRBV20-1
SAWTGGHGYT
>TRBJ2-2|.|TRBV7-9
ASSFPRTEPNTGELF